Below, 3 T cell receptor beta chains from the same sample are listed, as sequenced in a study of T cells in Graves' hyperthyroidism and ophthalmopathy. The source material, RNA transcripts, was used to amplify TCR beta CDR3 regions. The TCR CDR3 was amplified in a first-round RT-PCR using the HTBI primer set. One entry per CDR3 protein results from TCRdb running MiXCR on the multiplex PCR reads. The table has hundreds of thousands of distinct CDR3 sequences, nearly 45% seen once. Material for sequencing was peripheral blood or thyroid tissue (not recorded which). The source is an adult man with Graves' disease, either hyperthyroidism or ophthalmopathy (not recorded which).

Ten or more counts support this clonotype. The V call is TRBV5-5, the J call TRBJ1-5, with 8 bases that match TRBD1. Germline loops: CDR1 SGHKS, CDR2 YYEKEE (reference sequence). This CDR3 is built from 16 residues. V trimming: 4 bases; J trimming: 4 bases; junction bases outside the gene matches: 10. The CDR3 region has the DNA TGTGCCAGCAGCCGAGGGGGCAGGGGGCCAAATCAGCCCCAGCATTTT. This translates into CASSRGGRGPNQPQHF.

This chain connects TRBV15 to TRBJ1-2, with 9 bases matching TRBD1. CDR1 is LNHNV, CDR2 YYDKDF, per germline (reference sequence). This CDR3 is built from 15 residues. Trimming cost V 3 bases and J 4 bases; bases outside gene matches: 6. Here the CDR3 DNA reads TGTGCCACCAGCAGCCAAGAGGACAGGGGCTATGGCTACACCTTC. The encoded protein is CATSSQEDRGYGYTF.

This chain links TRBV7-2 with TRBJ1-2, with D perhaps matching TRBD1 (5 bases). V was shortened by 0 bases and J by 4 bases, with 12 bases between the two germline ends. CDR3 length: 15 residues. Germline assignment: CDR1 SGHTA and CDR2 FQGNSA. This CDR3 reads CASSLAGGYGYGYTF. The DNA of the CDR3 is TGTGCCAGCAGCTTAGCCGGGGGATACGGCTATGGCTACACCTTC. Variable domain in full (rest from reference TRBV7-2 and TRBJ1-2): GAGVSQSPSNKVTEKGKDVELRCDPISGHTALYWYRQSLGQGLEFLIYFQGNSAPDKSGLPSDRFSAERTGGSVSTLTIQRTQQEDSAVYLCASSLAGGYGYGYTFGSGTRLTVV.